Listed below are T cell receptor beta chains from one sample, sequenced in a study of Ad26.COV2.S vaccination and SARS-CoV-2 variants. Method: immunoSEQ multiplex PCR; TCRdb's copy keeps in-frame clones and lacks some. The sample contains fewer than 400,000 clones, approximately 86% of which appear only once. Source: peripheral blood, taken in a trial of Ad26.COV2.S vaccine versus placebo. The receptors here all came from a person aged 18-60 years who received the Ad26.COV2.S COVID-19 vaccine or a placebo. Each CDR3 is given with its conserved first and last residue. The order of the fields is D gene, clone size, V gene, J gene, CDR3 DNA, CDR3 protein. The D gene is left open where the match is weak. Clone sizes are given selectively: once, few, many, or a class where the clone is expanded.

d_call: .
clone_size: .
v_call: TRBV19
j_call: TRBJ2-1
cdr3_nt: TGTGCCAGTAGCTTTACAGGGTACAATGAGCAGTTCTTC
cdr3_aa: CASSFTGYNEQFF

d_call: TRBD1
clone_size: .
v_call: TRBV7-8
j_call: TRBJ2-3
cdr3_nt: TGTGCCAGCAGCTCCTTCCGGGACAGGGACACAGATACGCAGTATTTT
cdr3_aa: CASSSFRDRDTDTQYF

d_call: .
clone_size: .
v_call: TRBV29-1
j_call: TRBJ1-1
cdr3_nt: TGCAGCGTGGACTTAACAGGGAACACTGAAGCTTTCTTT
cdr3_aa: CSVDLTGNTEAFF

d_call: TRBD1
clone_size: .
v_call: TRBV7-2
j_call: TRBJ1-5
cdr3_nt: TGTGCCAGCAGCTCGTCACGGGACAGGGCTCAGCCCCAGCATTTT
cdr3_aa: CASSSSRDRAQPQHF

d_call: .
clone_size: .
v_call: TRBV5-5
j_call: TRBJ2-2
cdr3_nt: TGTGCCAGCAGCGGTGGCTTTAGGGTGGACACCGGGGAGCTGTTTTTT
cdr3_aa: CASSGGFRVDTGELFF

d_call: .
clone_size: .
v_call: TRBV7-9
j_call: TRBJ1-1
cdr3_nt: TGTGCCAGCAGCGCCCGATCCCGGACCACTGAAGCTTTCTTT
cdr3_aa: CASSARSRTTEAFF

d_call: .
clone_size: .
v_call: TRBV3-1/TRBV3-2
j_call: TRBJ1-6
cdr3_nt: TGTGCCAGCAGCAACCAGGGATATAATTCACCCCTCCACTTT
cdr3_aa: CASSNQGYNSPLHF

d_call: TRBD1
clone_size: .
v_call: TRBV6-5
j_call: TRBJ1-1
cdr3_nt: TGTGCCAGCAGATTGACAGGGGCTGACACTGAAGCTTTCTTT
cdr3_aa: CASRLTGADTEAFF

d_call: .
clone_size: .
v_call: TRBV19
j_call: TRBJ2-5
cdr3_nt: TGTGCCAGTAGTATGTTGGGGCAAGAGACCCAGTACTTC
cdr3_aa: CASSMLGQETQYF

d_call: .
clone_size: .
v_call: TRBV4-1
j_call: TRBJ1-6
cdr3_nt: TGCGCCAGCAGCCAAGAGTGGGGGACCCTAAATTCACCCCTCCACTTT
cdr3_aa: CASSQEWGTLNSPLHF

d_call: .
clone_size: .
v_call: TRBV2
j_call: TRBJ1-2
cdr3_nt: TGTGCCAGCAGTTTCCAGGGCGGGGGCTACACCTTC
cdr3_aa: CASSFQGGGYTF

d_call: .
clone_size: .
v_call: TRBV4-1
j_call: TRBJ1-5
cdr3_nt: TGCGCCAGCAGCCAAGAGGGAGGGGGCAATCAGCCCCAGCATTTT
cdr3_aa: CASSQEGGGNQPQHF

d_call: TRBD1
clone_size: .
v_call: TRBV10-3
j_call: TRBJ1-1
cdr3_nt: TGTGCCATCAGTGAGTCCGGGACAGGGGGCATGAACACTGAAGCTTTCTTT
cdr3_aa: CAISESGTGGMNTEAFF

d_call: .
clone_size: .
v_call: TRBV2
j_call: TRBJ2-3
cdr3_nt: TGTGCCAGCCGCCCAAGGGTCAGCACAGATACGCAGTATTTT
cdr3_aa: CASRPRVSTDTQYF

d_call: .
clone_size: .
v_call: TRBV7-8
j_call: TRBJ1-6
cdr3_nt: TGTGCCAGCAGCTTAGCGCGCCTGGAATCACCCCTCCACTTT
cdr3_aa: CASSLARLESPLHF

d_call: TRBD2
clone_size: .
v_call: TRBV2
j_call: TRBJ2-2
cdr3_nt: TGTGCCAGCAGTGTGGGGCTAGCGGGGGTTCAAACCGGGGAGCTGTTTTTT
cdr3_aa: CASSVGLAGVQTGELFF

d_call: TRBD1
clone_size: .
v_call: TRBV10-2
j_call: TRBJ2-4
cdr3_nt: TGCGCCAGCAGTCCTCCCGGGACAGGAAACATTCAGTACTTC
cdr3_aa: CASSPPGTGNIQYF

d_call: .
clone_size: .
v_call: TRBV4-2
j_call: TRBJ1-1
cdr3_nt: TGTGCCAGCAGCCAAGGGGTGAACACTGAAGCTTTCTTT
cdr3_aa: CASSQGVNTEAFF

d_call: TRBD1
clone_size: .
v_call: TRBV5-1
j_call: TRBJ1-5
cdr3_nt: TGCGCCAGCAGCCCGGGGGCTACAGGGGGTATGGGCAATCAGCCCCAGCATTTT
cdr3_aa: CASSPGATGGMGNQPQHF

d_call: TRBD1
clone_size: once
v_call: TRBV18
j_call: TRBJ1-1
cdr3_nt: TGTGCCAGCTCACAAACAGGGGCATTGGACACTGAAGCTTTCTTT
cdr3_aa: CASSQTGALDTEAFF

d_call: .
clone_size: few
v_call: TRBV2
j_call: TRBJ2-7
cdr3_nt: TGTGCCAGCTGGTCCCCCCCCGAGCAGTACTTC
cdr3_aa: CASWSPPEQYF

d_call: TRBD1
clone_size: .
v_call: TRBV7-2
j_call: TRBJ1-4
cdr3_nt: TGTGCCAGCAGCTTAGCGGGGACAGGCCTCCCTCGGCTGTTTTTT
cdr3_aa: CASSLAGTGLPRLFF

d_call: TRBD1
clone_size: .
v_call: TRBV7-9
j_call: TRBJ2-3
cdr3_nt: TGTGCCAGCAGCCTAGGGGACAGTGAAGATACGCAGTATTTT
cdr3_aa: CASSLGDSEDTQYF

d_call: .
clone_size: .
v_call: TRBV29-1
j_call: TRBJ2-7
cdr3_nt: TGCAGCGTGGATAGCAGGGGAGGCGAGCAGTACTTC
cdr3_aa: CSVDSRGGEQYF

d_call: .
clone_size: .
v_call: TRBV7-7
j_call: TRBJ2-2
cdr3_nt: TGTGCTAGCAGCTCCGGGACATCAAACACCGGGGAGCTGTTTTTT
cdr3_aa: CASSSGTSNTGELFF

d_call: .
clone_size: few
v_call: TRBV19
j_call: TRBJ2-2
cdr3_nt: TGTGCCAGTAGTCGGCTACTGAACACCGGGGAGCTGTTTTTT
cdr3_aa: CASSRLLNTGELFF

d_call: .
clone_size: .
v_call: TRBV29-1
j_call: TRBJ2-7
cdr3_nt: TGCAGCGTTGAAGAGCCACCCACGGACGAGCAGTACTTC
cdr3_aa: CSVEEPPTDEQYF

d_call: TRBD1
clone_size: few
v_call: TRBV5-4
j_call: TRBJ1-2
cdr3_nt: TGTGCCAGCAGCGCGGACAGGGTGTATGGCTACACCTTC
cdr3_aa: CASSADRVYGYTF

d_call: .
clone_size: .
v_call: TRBV19
j_call: TRBJ2-5
cdr3_nt: TGTGCCAGTAGCCAGGACTATTCGGAGCAAGAGACCCAGTACTTC
cdr3_aa: CASSQDYSEQETQYF

d_call: .
clone_size: .
v_call: TRBV6-5
j_call: TRBJ1-2
cdr3_nt: TGTGCCAGCAGCCGAACAAACTATGGCTACACCTTC
cdr3_aa: CASSRTNYGYTF

d_call: .
clone_size: .
v_call: TRBV19
j_call: TRBJ2-2
cdr3_nt: TGTGCCACAGAGGACCGATACACCGGGGAGCTGTTTTTT
cdr3_aa: CATEDRYTGELFF

d_call: .
clone_size: .
v_call: TRBV10-2
j_call: TRBJ1-1
cdr3_nt: TGCGCCAGCAGGTCCCCAGGGAACACTGAAGCTTTCTTT
cdr3_aa: CASRSPGNTEAFF

d_call: .
clone_size: .
v_call: TRBV6-5
j_call: TRBJ2-3
cdr3_nt: TGTGCCAGCAGGGGGTTCGCAGATACGCAGTATTTT
cdr3_aa: CASRGFADTQYF

d_call: .
clone_size: .
v_call: TRBV2
j_call: TRBJ1-1
cdr3_nt: TGTGCCAGCAGGGTAAACACTGAAGCTTTCTTT
cdr3_aa: CASRVNTEAFF

d_call: TRBD1
clone_size: few
v_call: TRBV12-3/TRBV12-4
j_call: TRBJ1-1
cdr3_nt: TGTGCCAGCAGTCAGGGGGGGAACACTGAAGCTTTCTTT
cdr3_aa: CASSQGGNTEAFF

d_call: .
clone_size: .
v_call: TRBV7-2
j_call: TRBJ2-7
cdr3_nt: TGTGCCAGCAGTCCGAGGACAGAGCCCTACGAGCAGTACTTC
cdr3_aa: CASSPRTEPYEQYF

d_call: TRBD2
clone_size: .
v_call: TRBV6-1
j_call: TRBJ2-2
cdr3_nt: TGTGCCAGCAGTGAAATAGCGGGGGCGAGCGGGGAGCTGTTTTTT
cdr3_aa: CASSEIAGASGELFF

d_call: .
clone_size: .
v_call: TRBV18
j_call: TRBJ1-1
cdr3_nt: TGTGCCAGTTTGACGAAAGTCAACACTGAAGCTTTCTTT
cdr3_aa: CASLTKVNTEAFF

d_call: TRBD2
clone_size: .
v_call: TRBV4-2
j_call: TRBJ2-1
cdr3_nt: TGTGCCAGCAGCCTCCGACTAGCGGGGGGGCGGGGTGGAAACTACAATGAGCAGTTCTTC
cdr3_aa: CASSLRLAGGRGGNYNEQFF

d_call: .
clone_size: .
v_call: TRBV5-4
j_call: TRBJ1-2
cdr3_nt: TGTGCCAGCAGCACCGGAAGGGGGGACTATGGCTACACCTTC
cdr3_aa: CASSTGRGDYGYTF

d_call: .
clone_size: .
v_call: TRBV7-9
j_call: TRBJ1-5
cdr3_nt: TGTGCCAGCAGCCCTGACAGAAATCAGCCCCAGCATTTT
cdr3_aa: CASSPDRNQPQHF

d_call: .
clone_size: .
v_call: TRBV28
j_call: TRBJ1-1
cdr3_nt: TGTGCCAGCAGTTACCCCGGGGCGTCTGAAGCTTTCTTT
cdr3_aa: CASSYPGASEAFF

d_call: .
clone_size: few
v_call: TRBV7-9
j_call: TRBJ1-5
cdr3_nt: TGTGCCAGCAGCTTTCCGGGAAATCAGCCCCAGCATTTT
cdr3_aa: CASSFPGNQPQHF

d_call: TRBD1
clone_size: .
v_call: TRBV10-3
j_call: TRBJ2-7
cdr3_nt: TGTGCCATCAGCGGGCCCGGGACAGAAAACTACGAGCAGTACTTC
cdr3_aa: CAISGPGTENYEQYF

d_call: TRBD2
clone_size: few
v_call: TRBV7-2
j_call: TRBJ2-1
cdr3_nt: TGTGCCAGCAGACTAGCCGGCGGGGGAAGTAATGAGCAGTTCTTC
cdr3_aa: CASRLAGGGSNEQFF

d_call: .
clone_size: .
v_call: TRBV27
j_call: TRBJ1-1
cdr3_nt: TGTGCCAGCAGCCCATTCTTGCCTTTAAGGGAAGACACTGAAGCTTTCTTT
cdr3_aa: CASSPFLPLREDTEAFF

d_call: .
clone_size: .
v_call: TRBV19
j_call: TRBJ2-2
cdr3_nt: TGTGCCAGTAGTGCCTCTAGAGGACTATATACCGGGGAGCTGTTTTTT
cdr3_aa: CASSASRGLYTGELFF

d_call: .
clone_size: .
v_call: TRBV2
j_call: TRBJ1-1
cdr3_nt: TGTGCCAGCAGTGATGTAGGGCACCGACGAATGAACACTGAAGCTTTCTTT
cdr3_aa: CASSDVGHRRMNTEAFF